This is a list of T cell receptor beta chains from one sample in a study of neoadjuvant anti-PD-1 for oral cavity cancer. The table came from immunoSEQ multiplex PCR; TCRdb's copy has only in-frame clones and leaves some out. The sample contains tens of thousands of clones, around four fifths of which appear only once. The sequences come from PBMCs, collected before nivolumab (anti-PD-1) treatment. The receptors stem from a person aged 40 to 85 with oral cavity squamous cell carcinoma. Each CDR3 is given with its conserved first and last residue. The D gene is left open where the match is weak. For some rows the clone size is stated as once, few or many, or as a class when expanded; others skip it.

D gene: NA; V gene: TRBV5-1; J gene: TRBJ2-5; clone size: once; CDR3 protein: CASSLALGDQETQYF; CDR3 DNA: TGCGCCAGCAGCTTGGCTTTAGGGGACCAAGAGACCCAGTACTTC
D gene: NA; V gene: TRBV10-1; J gene: TRBJ2-3; clone size: NA; CDR3 protein: CASSENQATKDSDTQYF; CDR3 DNA: TGCGCCAGCAGTGAGAACCAGGCCACCAAGGATTCAGATACGCAGTATTTT
D gene: TRBD1; V gene: TRBV5-1; J gene: TRBJ2-2; clone size: NA; CDR3 protein: CASSPGTGYPGELFF; CDR3 DNA: TGCGCCAGCAGCCCCGGGACAGGGTATCCCGGGGAGCTGTTTTTT
D gene: TRBD1; V gene: TRBV4-1; J gene: TRBJ2-3; clone size: NA; CDR3 protein: CASSPQGQAITDTQYF; CDR3 DNA: TGCGCCAGCAGCCCACAGGGACAGGCCATCACAGATACGCAGTATTTT
D gene: TRBD1; V gene: TRBV7-3; J gene: TRBJ1-5; clone size: few; CDR3 protein: CASSLTGGNQPQHF; CDR3 DNA: TGTGCCAGCAGCTTGACAGGGGGCAATCAGCCCCAGCATTTT
D gene: TRBD1; V gene: TRBV27; J gene: TRBJ1-6; clone size: NA; CDR3 protein: CASSLLGTGGNSPLHF; CDR3 DNA: TGTGCCAGCAGTTTACTTGGGACAGGGGGAAATTCACCCCTCCACTTT
D gene: NA; V gene: TRBV5-4; J gene: TRBJ1-5; clone size: NA; CDR3 protein: CASSRDSNQPQHF; CDR3 DNA: TGTGCCAGCAGTAGGGATTCCAATCAGCCCCAGCATTTT
D gene: NA; V gene: TRBV5-8; J gene: TRBJ1-2; clone size: NA; CDR3 protein: CASSFPPIRGYTF; CDR3 DNA: TGTGCCAGCAGCTTCCCGCCCATCCGGGGCTACACCTTC
D gene: TRBD1; V gene: TRBV18; J gene: TRBJ2-6; clone size: NA; CDR3 protein: CAGHRGDGANVLTF; CDR3 DNA: TGTGCCGGCCACAGGGGAGATGGGGCCAACGTCCTGACTTTC
D gene: TRBD2; V gene: TRBV7-3; J gene: TRBJ2-2; clone size: NA; CDR3 protein: CASSSSGGAASGELFF; CDR3 DNA: TGTGCCAGCAGCTCCTCGGGGGGAGCGGCGAGTGGGGAGCTGTTTTTT
D gene: NA; V gene: TRBV6-5; J gene: TRBJ1-2; clone size: NA; CDR3 protein: CASSYGVFYGYTF; CDR3 DNA: TGTGCCAGCAGTTACGGGGTCTTCTATGGCTACACCTTC
D gene: TRBD2; V gene: TRBV27; J gene: TRBJ2-6; clone size: NA; CDR3 protein: CASSREGLFSGANVLTF; CDR3 DNA: TGTGCCAGCAGTCGGGAGGGCCTATTCTCTGGGGCCAACGTCCTGACTTTC
D gene: TRBD1; V gene: TRBV2; J gene: TRBJ1-4; clone size: NA; CDR3 protein: CASQYRGIRSEKLFF; CDR3 DNA: TGTGCCAGCCAATACAGGGGGATTAGATCCGAAAAACTGTTTTTT
D gene: TRBD1; V gene: TRBV27; J gene: TRBJ2-7; clone size: NA; CDR3 protein: CASSEGQGLREQYF; CDR3 DNA: TGTGCCAGCAGTGAGGGACAGGGTTTACGCGAGCAGTACTTC
D gene: NA; V gene: TRBV5-4; J gene: TRBJ1-2; clone size: NA; CDR3 protein: CASSVDQVSYGYTF; CDR3 DNA: TGTGCCAGCAGCGTCGACCAGGTGAGCTATGGCTACACCTTC
D gene: NA; V gene: TRBV19; J gene: TRBJ1-1; clone size: NA; CDR3 protein: CASSMSGTENTEAFF; CDR3 DNA: TGTGCCAGTAGTATGTCGGGGACGGAGAACACTGAAGCTTTCTTT
D gene: TRBD1; V gene: TRBV10-3; J gene: TRBJ1-2; clone size: NA; CDR3 protein: CAIREDRGLDYGYTF; CDR3 DNA: TGTGCCATCAGGGAAGACAGGGGGCTTGACTATGGCTACACCTTC
D gene: NA; V gene: TRBV28; J gene: TRBJ2-3; clone size: once; CDR3 protein: CASSLGGAITDTQYF; CDR3 DNA: TGTGCCAGCAGTTTAGGGGGGGCTATCACAGATACGCAGTATTTT
D gene: TRBD1; V gene: TRBV9; J gene: TRBJ1-2; clone size: NA; CDR3 protein: CASSVVTGVGGYTF; CDR3 DNA: TGTGCCAGCAGCGTAGTCACAGGGGTGGGTGGCTACACCTTC
D gene: NA; V gene: TRBV5-1; J gene: TRBJ2-4; clone size: NA; CDR3 protein: CASSLGRAQGNNIQYF; CDR3 DNA: TGCGCCAGCAGCTTGGGTAGGGCTCAGGGTAATAACATTCAGTACTTC
D gene: NA; V gene: TRBV27; J gene: TRBJ1-1; clone size: NA; CDR3 protein: CASSLQGYTEAFF; CDR3 DNA: TGTGCCAGCAGCCTACAGGGCTACACTGAAGCTTTCTTT
D gene: TRBD2; V gene: TRBV4-2; J gene: TRBJ2-3; clone size: NA; CDR3 protein: CASSQETSGAYTQYF; CDR3 DNA: TGTGCCAGCAGCCAAGAGACTAGCGGGGCCTATACGCAGTATTTT
D gene: TRBD1; V gene: TRBV6-1; J gene: TRBJ2-7; clone size: once; CDR3 protein: CVAGTGSYEQYF; CDR3 DNA: TGTGTCGCCGGGACAGGGTCCTACGAGCAGTACTTC
D gene: NA; V gene: TRBV11-2; J gene: TRBJ2-1; clone size: NA; CDR3 protein: CASSFVRGGYNEQFF; CDR3 DNA: TGTGCCAGCAGCTTTGTCAGGGGAGGATACAATGAGCAGTTCTTC
D gene: NA; V gene: TRBV15; J gene: TRBJ2-7; clone size: NA; CDR3 protein: CATSRRTAGDEQYF; CDR3 DNA: TGTGCCACCAGCAGAAGGACAGCGGGCGACGAGCAGTACTTC
D gene: NA; V gene: TRBV10-3; J gene: TRBJ1-2; clone size: NA; CDR3 protein: CAISELGRDDGYTF; CDR3 DNA: TGTGCCATCAGTGAGTTAGGACGGGACGATGGCTACACCTTC